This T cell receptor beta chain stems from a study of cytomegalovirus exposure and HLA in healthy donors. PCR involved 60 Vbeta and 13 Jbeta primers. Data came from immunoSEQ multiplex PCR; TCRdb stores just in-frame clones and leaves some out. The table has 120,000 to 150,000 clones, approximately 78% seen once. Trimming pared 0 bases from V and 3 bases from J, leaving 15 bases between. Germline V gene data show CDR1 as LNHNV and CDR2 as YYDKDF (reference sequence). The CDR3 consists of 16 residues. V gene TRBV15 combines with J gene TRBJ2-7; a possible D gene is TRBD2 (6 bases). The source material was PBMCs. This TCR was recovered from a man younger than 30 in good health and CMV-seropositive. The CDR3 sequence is CATSREGGGYNYEQYF. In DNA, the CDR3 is TGTGCCACCAGCAGAGAGGGAGGCGGCTACAACTACGAGCAGTACTTC.